Below, 8 T cell receptor beta chains from the same sample are listed, as sequenced in a study of shared clonotypes between healthy human individuals (dated by TCRdb to about 2020). Library creation used the immunoSEQ multiplex PCR assay. TCRdb took this table from immuneACCESS and kept in-frame rearrangements with V and J called. Such tables lack part of the clones; where checked against another copy, unresolved V genes explain under half of the gap, and the rest is unexplained. For this sample there are roughly 2,300,000 clones; 92% appear just once. The ten largest clones capture 0.37% of the sample. Source material: naive CD4+ T cells from PBMCs. What the cell subset or site label conveys for this sample: CD45RA+ positively selected. The receptors originated from a man between 18 and 29 years old in good health. Some clones in this sample may be carry-over from other donors' samples.

The rearrangement joins TRBV6-1 to TRBJ2-7, with D perhaps given as TRBD1 or TRBD2 (5 bases each). The germline V and J ends were trimmed by 6 bases and 3 bases, with 15 bases remaining between them. Germline loops: CDR1 MNHNS, CDR2 SASEGT. The CDR3 runs to 14 residues. In DNA form, the CDR3 reads TGTGCCAGCAGGGGACCGCTTCGGCTCTACGAGCAGTACTTC. This sequence encodes CASRGPLRLYEQYF.

The chain carries TRBV27 and TRBJ2-7; tentative D call: TRBD1 (5 bases). Per germline, CDR1 MNHEY and CDR2 SMNVEV (reference sequence). CDR3 length: 11 amino acids. V dropped 4 bases and J dropped 6 bases, with 7 bases sitting between them. CDR3 coding DNA: TGTGCCAGCAGTTCCACAGGCGAGCAGTACTTC. This gives the protein CASSSTGEQYF.

This clone was observed a handful of times. The chain has TRBV19 and TRBJ1-2; D unresolved. Trimming removed 4 bases at V and 2 bases at J, with 11 bases between. Germline assignment: CDR1 LNHDA and CDR2 SQIVND (reference sequence). CDR3 size: 14 residues. Written as DNA, the CDR3 is TGTGCCAGTAGTACCCGGACTGAGAACTATGGCTACACCTTC. It is translated as CASSTRTENYGYTF.

The gene calls are TRBV18 and TRBJ1-5; D is unresolved. Germline V gene sequence: CDR1 KGHSH, CDR2 LQKENI. The CDR3 consists of 15 residues. Deletions cut 3 bases from V and 6 bases from J, with 15 bases between. The CDR3 region is CASSPAENRGQPQHF. CDR3 DNA sequence: TGTGCCAGCTCACCGGCAGAGAACAGAGGTCAGCCCCAGCATTTT.

There are a few counts of this clone. This chain connects TRBV6-1 to TRBJ1-1; no definite D call. Germline V gene lookup returns CDR1 MNHNS and CDR2 SASEGT. There are 12 residues in the CDR3. V lost 2 bases and J 5 bases, leaving 6 bases between the germline ends. The CDR3, as DNA: TGTGCCAGCAGTGAAACTTTTACTGAAGCTTTCTTT. It is translated as CASSETFTEAFF.

The chain combines TRBV19 with TRBJ1-1, with D perhaps TRBD1 (6 bases). V lost 1 base and J 5 bases, leaving 11 bases between the germline ends. The CDR3 consists of 14 residues. Germline V gene lookup returns CDR1 LNHDA and CDR2 SQIVND (reference sequence). CDR3 region: CASSIGRTVTEAFF. The DNA of the CDR3 is TGTGCCAGTAGTATAGGCCGGACAGTTACTGAAGCTTTCTTT.

This clone has a single count. The chain employs TRBV2 and TRBJ2-3, with 10 positions matching TRBD2. Germline loops: CDR1 SNHLY, CDR2 FYNNEI. Trimming cost V 6 bases and J 5 bases; bases outside gene matches: 11. This CDR3 has 16 residues. The CDR3 sequence is CASRGGSGRAGDTQYF. In DNA, the CDR3 is TGTGCCAGCAGGGGAGGGAGCGGGAGGGCCGGAGATACGCAGTATTTT.

J is TRBJ2-5 and V is TRBV25-1; TRBD1 matches 8 bases. The end of the DNA is better explained by TRBJ2-7, so the J call may be wrong. Per the germline V gene, CDR1 is MGHDK and CDR2 is SYGVNS. This CDR3 has 15 amino acids. For the CDR3, the DNA is TGTGCCAGCAGTGATTCCGGACAGGGTGACTACGAGCAGTACTTC. Protein product: CASSDSGQGDYEQYF.